This passage covers 21 T cell receptor beta chains from one sample sequenced in a study of cytomegalovirus exposure and HLA in healthy donors. The PCR employed 60 Vbeta primers together with 13 Jbeta primers. Method: immunoSEQ multiplex PCR; TCRdb's copy keeps in-frame clones and lacks some. The profile shows approximately 200,000 clones, 79% of them singletons. The source material was PBMCs. The receptors were gathered from a woman under 30 in good health and CMV-seronegative.

This CDR3 reads CASSQGSNRYEQYF. DNA of the CDR3: TGTGCCAGCAGCCAGGGTTCCAATCGTTACGAGCAGTACTTC. This chain connects TRBV5-6 to TRBJ2-7; tentative D call: TRBD1 (5 bases). Germline-derived CDR1 and CDR2 are SGHDT and YYEEEE. Between the trimmed V and J ends, which lost 4 bases and 4 bases, there was a span of 15 bases. The CDR3 extends over 14 amino acids. Drawing the rest from reference TRBV5-6 and TRBJ2-7, the complete variable domain is DAGVTQSPTHLIKTRGQQVTLRCSPKSGHDTVSWYQQALGQGPQFIFQYYEEEERQRGNFPDRFSGHQFPNYSSELNVNALLLGDSALYLCASSQGSNRYEQYFGPGTRLTVT.

In its sample, this clone was seen a few times. The rearrangement links TRBV18 to TRBJ2-2; 7 bases are a match to TRBD1. CDR1 and CDR2 (germline): KGHSH, LQKENI. The CDR3 runs 15 residues. After removal of 6 bases from V and 0 bases from J, the junction contained 4 bases not matched to a gene. The CDR3 here is CASSPGQTNTGELFF. In DNA form, the CDR3 reads TGTGCCAGCTCGCCGGGACAGACGAACACCGGGGAGCTGTTTTTT.

The CDR3 protein is CARSNVGQKKNTIYF. Written as DNA, the CDR3 is TGTGCCAGAAGCAACGTAGGACAGAAGAAAAACACCATATATTTT. The chain has TRBV7-5 and TRBJ1-3; TRBD1 was called by the table and not checked on the DNA. TRBV7-5 is tagged as a pseudogene. This CDR3 is built from 15 residues.

The rearrangement uses TRBV19 and TRBJ1-6; 7 bases match TRBD1. Germline loops: CDR1 LNHDA, CDR2 SQIVND (reference sequence). This CDR3 is built from 15 residues. Trimming removed 2 bases from V and 9 bases from J; junction bases left unmatched: 7. CDR3 protein: CASSIIGGIGSPLHF. CDR3 DNA: TGTGCCAGTAGTATAATAGGGGGCATTGGTTCACCCCTCCACTTT. The full variable domain, with the rest looked up from reference TRBV19 and TRBJ1-6, is DGGITQSPKYLFRKEGQNVTLSCEQNLNHDAMYWYRQDPGQGLRLIYYSQIVNDFQKGDIAEGYSVSREKKESFPLTVTSAQKNPTAFYLCASSIIGGIGSPLHFGNGTRLTVT.

CDR3 sequence reads: CASSRPSNGETQYF. CDR3 DNA sequence: TGTGCCAGCAGCCGCCCAAGTAACGGGGAGACCCAGTACTTC. This chain joins TRBV7-8 and TRBJ2-5, with unresolved D. Looked up from germline, CDR1 is SGHVS and CDR2 is FQNEAQ. The length of the CDR3 is 14 residues. The ends were cut back, 5 bases at V and 5 bases at J, with 15 bases in the middle.

J is TRBJ2-1 and V is TRBV7-3; TRBD2 agrees at 8 bases. Germline V gene sequence: CDR1 SGHTA, CDR2 FQGTGA. V trimming: 4 bases; J trimming: 5 bases; junction bases outside the gene matches: 19. The CDR3 has 19 residues. The CDR3 nucleotides are TGTGCCAGCAGCTCATCTAGCTTATCTGGCGGGGGGTTACACAATGAGCAGTTCTTC. It codes for CASSSSSLSGGGLHNEQFF.

The CDR3 DNA is TGTGCCAGCAGACTTACTTACGAGCAGTACTTC. Its protein is CASRLTYEQYF. The gene calls are TRBV2 and TRBJ2-7; D unresolved. Trimming left V 6 bases short and J 4 bases short, with 7 bases between. Germline CDR1 and CDR2: SNHLY and FYNNEI. This CDR3 is built from 11 residues.

This sequence joins TRBV19 and TRBJ1-5, with D perhaps matching TRBD1 (5 bases). Deletions cut 5 bases from V and 4 bases from J, with 12 bases between. The CDR3 has 14 residues. The germline gives CDR1 LNHDA, CDR2 SQIVND (reference sequence). The CDR3 DNA is TGTGCCAGTAGTTTGCGGACACCTAATCAGCCCCAGCATTTT. It specifies CASSLRTPNQPQHF.

V usage is TRBV5-6 and J usage is TRBJ1-1; a possible D gene is TRBD1 (5 bases). Deletions cut 9 bases from V and 1 base from J, with 19 bases between. Germline loops: CDR1 SGHDT, CDR2 YYEEEE. CDR3 length: 15 residues. This chain's CDR3 is CATSEQGGPNTEAFF. CDR3 bases: TGTGCCACCTCCGAGCAGGGCGGACCGAACACTGAAGCTTTCTTT.

V is TRBV5-6 and J is TRBJ2-1; D is uncertain. The CDR3 is 11 amino acids. CDR1 is SGHDT and CDR2 is YYEEEE in the germline V gene. V lost 7 bases to trimming and J lost 8 bases, with 10 bases between them. The CDR3 sequence: CASSVSDEQFF. The CDR3 coding sequence is TGTGCCAGCTCGGTATCGGATGAGCAGTTCTTC.

The V and J genes are TRBV4-1 and TRBJ2-7, with 15 bases that match TRBD2. The CDR3 contains 15 residues. Germline CDR1 reads MGHRA; CDR2 reads YSYEKL. The V gene end was trimmed by 2 bases and the J gene end by 5 bases; junction bases not matched to a gene: 1. In DNA, the CDR3 is TGCGCCAGCAGCCAATGGACTAGCGGGAGGGACGAGCAGTACTTC. Amino acid sequence: CASSQWTSGRDEQYF.

The chain links TRBV28 to TRBJ2-7; D may be TRBD2 (6 bases). Trimming stripped 3 bases from V and 4 bases from J, with 16 bases between. Per germline, CDR1 MDHEN and CDR2 SYDVKM. The CDR3 has 15 residues. The CDR3 DNA is TGTGCCAGCAGTTTTTCCGGGGGTCAGACGTACGAGCAGTACTTC. Translating gives CASSFSGGQTYEQYF.

The gene calls are TRBV9 and TRBJ2-5, with 10 bases that match TRBD1. Trimming cost V 4 bases and J 2 bases; bases outside gene matches: 8. The V gene's germline CDR1 is SGDLS and CDR2 YYNGEE. This CDR3 has 16 amino acids. CDR3 loop: CASSHPRTGGQETQYF. CDR3 bases: TGTGCCAGCAGCCATCCCCGGACAGGGGGGCAAGAGACCCAGTACTTC.

The rearrangement uses TRBV29-1 and TRBJ1-1; no clear D gene. CDR1 is SQVTM, CDR2 ANQGSEA, per germline. V dropped 4 bases and J dropped 7 bases, with 7 bases sitting between them. The CDR3 runs 10 residues. This CDR3 reads CSVGEIEAFF. The DNA for the CDR3 is TGCAGCGTTGGGGAGATTGAAGCTTTCTTT.

This rearrangement joins TRBV6-5 to TRBJ2-7, with a tentative D call TRBD1 (6 bases). The CDR3 contains 11 residues. CDR1 and CDR2 from the germline V gene are MNHEY and SVGAGI. Between the trimmed V and J ends, which lost 5 bases and 8 bases, there was a span of 10 bases. Written as DNA, the CDR3 is TGTGCCAGCAGTGGAGGACAGCAGCAGTACTTC. Residues: CASSGGQQQYF.

The J gene is TRBJ2-1, the V gene TRBV15; D remains ambiguous. The CDR3 totals 12 residues. V shed 2 bases and J shed 8 bases, with 7 bases lying between them. Germline V gene lookup returns CDR1 LNHNV and CDR2 YYDKDF (reference sequence). In DNA form, the CDR3 reads TGTGCCACCAGCAGAAAGCTGGATGAGCAGTTCTTC. Translation gives CATSRKLDEQFF.

J is TRBJ1-4 and V is TRBV10-3; 11 nucleotides match TRBD1. Trimming took 9 bases from V and 6 from J; bases not matched to a gene: 6. Germline assignment: CDR1 ENHRY and CDR2 SYGVKD. The CDR3 is 14 amino acids. The CDR3 DNA reads as TGTGCCATTGGACCGGGACAGGGGGATGAAAAACTGTTTTTT. It specifies CAIGPGQGDEKLFF.

The chain combines TRBV6-5 with TRBJ2-1; tentatively, D is TRBD1 (5 bases). V was trimmed by 2 bases and J by 10 bases, leaving 12 bases between them. This CDR3 has 13 amino acids. In germline, CDR1 is MNHEY, CDR2 SVGAGI. CDR3 sequence: CASSYVQGWEQFF. DNA of the CDR3: TGTGCCAGCAGTTACGTGCAGGGTTGGGAGCAGTTCTTC.

The chain carries TRBV7-8 and TRBJ2-7, with TRBD1 matching 11 bases. Trimming removed 5 bases from V and 6 bases from J; junction bases left unmatched: 9. The germline gives CDR1 SGHVS, CDR2 FQNEAQ. The CDR3 has 15 amino acids. The CDR3 spells CASSAGTGGLGEQYF. CDR3 bases: TGTGCCAGCAGCGCCGGGACAGGGGGGCTCGGCGAGCAGTACTTC.

The chain recombines TRBV5-5 with TRBJ1-5, with 11 bases identical to TRBD1. Germline lookup yields CDR1 SGHKS and CDR2 YYEKEE (reference sequence). With V trimmed by 6 bases and J by 4 bases, 6 bases remained unmatched. The CDR3 is 15 residues long. CDR3 nucleotide sequence: TGTGCCAGCAAGCTTGGGACAGGGGGGAATCAGCCCCAGCATTTT. This sequence encodes CASKLGTGGNQPQHF.

This rearrangement joins TRBV10-3 to TRBJ2-1, with TRBD2 matching over 7 bases. V was pared by 6 bases and J by 5 bases, with 10 bases of the junction left unmatched. The CDR3 extends over 15 amino acids. Germline CDR1 is ENHRY and CDR2 is SYGVKD. CDR3 loop: CAISPRGTLDNEQFF. CDR3 in DNA: TGTGCCATCAGCCCGCGGGGGACCCTGGACAATGAGCAGTTCTTC.